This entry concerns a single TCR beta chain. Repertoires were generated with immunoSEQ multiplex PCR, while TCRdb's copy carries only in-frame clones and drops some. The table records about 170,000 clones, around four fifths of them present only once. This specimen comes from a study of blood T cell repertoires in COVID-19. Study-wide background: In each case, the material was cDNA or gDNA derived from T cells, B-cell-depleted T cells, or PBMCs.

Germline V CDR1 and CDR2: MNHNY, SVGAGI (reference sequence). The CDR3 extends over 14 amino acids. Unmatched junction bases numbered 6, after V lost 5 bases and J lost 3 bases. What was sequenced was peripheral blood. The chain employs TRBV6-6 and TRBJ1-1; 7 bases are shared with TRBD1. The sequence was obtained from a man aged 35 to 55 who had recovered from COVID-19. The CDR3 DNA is TGTGCCAGCAGTCAGCTTGGGACAGACACTGAAGCTTTCTTT. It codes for CASSQLGTDTEAFF.